The 8 T cell receptor beta chains below were found in one sample sequenced in a study of T cell changes during pregnancy in multiple sclerosis. Profiling relied on immunoSEQ multiplex PCR, and the TCRdb table lists in-frame clones only, not all of them. The sample has roughly 38,000 clones, about 90% seen once; the top ten hold approximately 0.67%. Here the sequenced sample was CD4+ T cells from peripheral blood mononuclear cells, taken in the second trimester of pregnancy. These receptors originate from a female donor in good health, enrolled as a control in a pregnancy study.

The chain employs TRBV28 and TRBJ1-5, with a tentative D call TRBD1 (5 bases). The CDR3 has 16 amino acids. V was trimmed by 6 bases and J by 0 bases, leaving 15 bases between them. Germline V gene lookup returns CDR1 MDHEN and CDR2 SYDVKM. CDR3 coding DNA: TGTGCCAGCAGCCTTGGGGGGATACGTAGCAATCAGCCCCAGCATTTT. Its protein product is CASSLGGIRSNQPQHF. The variable domain in full, completed from reference TRBV28 and TRBJ1-5, reads DVKVTQSSRYLVKRTGEKVFLECVQDMDHENMFWYRQDPGLGLRLIYFSYDVKMKEKGDIPEGYSVSREKKERFSLILESASTNQTSMYLCASSLGGIRSNQPQHFGDGTRLSIL.

The rearrangement links TRBV19 to TRBJ2-3, with TRBD2 as a possible D gene (5 bases). The CDR3 length is 12 residues. Germline V gene lookup returns CDR1 LNHDA and CDR2 SQIVND (reference sequence). The ends were cut back, 3 bases at V and 9 bases at J, with 10 bases in the middle. CDR3: CASSMDSRTQYF. DNA for the CDR3: TGTGCCAGTAGTATGGACTCTCGGACGCAGTATTTT.

The CDR3 DNA is TGTGCCAGCTCACCACTTGGGTTCGGGTATCAGCCCCAGCATTTT. This gives the protein CASSPLGFGYQPQHF. The V gene is TRBV18, the J gene TRBJ1-5; D remains ambiguous. Per the germline V gene, CDR1 is KGHSH and CDR2 is LQKENI. The germline V and J ends were trimmed by 1 base and 5 bases, with 12 bases remaining between them. This CDR3 region has 15 residues. The full variable domain, its missing parts supplied by reference TRBV18 and TRBJ1-5, is NAGVMQNPRHLVRRRGQEARLRCSPMKGHSHVYWYRQLPEEGLKFMVYLQKENIIDESGMPKERFSAEFPKEGPSILRIQQVVRGDSAAYFCASSPLGFGYQPQHFGDGTRLSIL.

The V call is TRBV7-2, the J call TRBJ2-7; 11 nucleotides match TRBD1. The ends lost 4 bases at V and 4 bases at J; junction bases unmatched: 3. Germline lookup yields CDR1 SGHTA and CDR2 FQGNSA. The CDR3 is made up of 14 amino acids. The CDR3 spells CASSSRDRGYEQYF. CDR3 coding DNA: TGTGCCAGCAGCTCCCGGGACAGGGGGTACGAGCAGTACTTC. Full variable domain (outside the CDR3, taken from reference TRBV7-2 and TRBJ2-7): GAGVSQSPSNKVTEKGKDVELRCDPISGHTALYWYRQSLGQGLEFLIYFQGNSAPDKSGLPSDRFSAERTGGSVSTLTIQRTQQEDSAVYLCASSSRDRGYEQYFGPGTRLTVT.

The table lists this clone with a count of one. The rearrangement links TRBV5-1 to TRBJ1-1; D gene unclear. Looked up from germline, CDR1 is SGHRS and CDR2 is YFSETQ. The CDR3 spans 13 residues. Trimming took off 1 base at V and 1 base at J, with 5 bases between the two ends. The CDR3: CASSLFGNTEAFF. The CDR3 DNA follows: TGCGCCAGCAGCTTGTTCGGGAACACTGAAGCTTTCTTT.

This rearrangement joins TRBV19 to TRBJ2-7, with a weak D call TRBD1 (6 bases). V was clipped by 5 bases and J by 0 bases, with 14 bases between them. The V gene's germline CDR1 is LNHDA and CDR2 SQIVND (reference sequence). This CDR3 comprises 15 residues. The CDR3 reads CASSVRTASSYEQYF. CDR3 nucleotide sequence: TGTGCCAGTAGTGTACGGACAGCGAGCTCCTACGAGCAGTACTTC. Filled out from reference TRBV19 and TRBJ2-7, the complete variable domain reads DGGITQSPKYLFRKEGQNVTLSCEQNLNHDAMYWYRQDPGQGLRLIYYSQIVNDFQKGDIAEGYSVSREKKESFPLTVTSAQKNPTAFYLCASSVRTASSYEQYFGPGTRLTVT.

The genes are TRBV4-3 and TRBJ2-7, with no clear D. Trimming stripped 1 base from V and 7 bases from J, with 20 bases between. Per germline, CDR1 LGHNA and CDR2 YSLEER. The CDR3 is made up of 16 amino acids. This CDR3 reads CASSQVYEMLVSEQYF. The CDR3 DNA reads as TGCGCCAGCAGCCAAGTATACGAGATGTTGGTCTCAGAGCAGTACTTC.

This clone is a singleton in its sample. J is TRBJ2-7 and V is TRBV19, with 8 bases that match TRBD1. Trimming took 5 bases from V and 3 from J; bases not matched to a gene: 6. The CDR3 loop spans 14 amino acids. CDR1 and CDR2 from the germline V gene are LNHDA and SQIVND (reference sequence). The CDR3 coding sequence is TGTGCCAGTAGTGCCCGGACAGGGTTCTACGAGCAGTACTTC. This codes for CASSARTGFYEQYF.